The clone carrying this TCR beta chain was detected ten times or more. Its cognate antigen is unknown. These data belong to a study of T cells in Graves' hyperthyroidism and ophthalmopathy. At the level of the study: Peripheral blood draws took place at initial diagnosis, ahead of any treatment. Points from the study as a whole: Most thyroid clonotypes that were expanded above 0.001 also turned up in blood.

Newly diagnosed hyperthyroidism patients aged 18 to 65 years had disease lasting under 2 months. Template material for amplifying TCR beta CDR3 regions consisted of RNA transcripts. Carried out on the TCR CDR3, a first-round RT-PCR used the HTBI primer set. TCRdb independently ran MiXCR on the multiplex PCR reads; one entry per CDR3 protein. The sample lists under 350,000 distinct CDR3 sequences; less than 30% were seen once. The CDR3 is 16 amino acids. Germline values: CDR1 SQVTM, CDR2 ANQGSEA. Trimming cost V 4 bases and J 0 bases; bases outside gene matches: 12. The sample consisted of blood. The source of this sequence is a man in his forties with Graves' hyperthyroidism that later progressed to Graves' ophthalmopathy. The J gene is TRBJ2-7, the V gene TRBV29-1; 7 nucleotides agree with TRBD2. The CDR3 DNA is TGCAGCGTTGCCGGAGGACTAGTTGGCAACTCCTACGAGCAGTACTTC. Encoded protein: CSVAGGLVGNSYEQYF.